The sequence of this T cell receptor beta chain was determined in a study of neoadjuvant anti-PD-1 for oral cavity cancer. Repertoires were generated with immunoSEQ multiplex PCR, while TCRdb's copy carries only in-frame clones and drops some. This table has over 30,000 clones, roughly 80% appearing once. This CDR3 region has 16 residues. V gave up 0 bases and J gave up 10 bases; unmatched junction bases: 9. Germline CDR1 is SGHRS and CDR2 is YFSETQ. Regarding time point: after neoadjuvant nivolumab, at surgical resection. This sequence originates from a person aged 35-79 years with oral cavity squamous cell carcinoma. Sequences were derived from PBMCs, sampled after nivolumab (anti-PD-1) treatment. The chain combines TRBV5-1 with TRBJ1-6, with 8 bases lining up with TRBD1. The CDR3, as DNA: TGCGCCAGCAGCTTGGATGGACAGGGACTTGGGTCACCCCTCCACTTT. This translates into CASSLDGQGLGSPLHF. Filled out from reference TRBV5-1 and TRBJ1-6, the complete variable domain reads KAGVTQTPRYLIKTRGQQVTLSCSPISGHRSVSWYQQTPGQGLQFLFEYFSETQRNKGNFPGRFSGRQFSNSRSEMNVSTLELGDSALYLCASSLDGQGLGSPLHFGNGTRLTVT.